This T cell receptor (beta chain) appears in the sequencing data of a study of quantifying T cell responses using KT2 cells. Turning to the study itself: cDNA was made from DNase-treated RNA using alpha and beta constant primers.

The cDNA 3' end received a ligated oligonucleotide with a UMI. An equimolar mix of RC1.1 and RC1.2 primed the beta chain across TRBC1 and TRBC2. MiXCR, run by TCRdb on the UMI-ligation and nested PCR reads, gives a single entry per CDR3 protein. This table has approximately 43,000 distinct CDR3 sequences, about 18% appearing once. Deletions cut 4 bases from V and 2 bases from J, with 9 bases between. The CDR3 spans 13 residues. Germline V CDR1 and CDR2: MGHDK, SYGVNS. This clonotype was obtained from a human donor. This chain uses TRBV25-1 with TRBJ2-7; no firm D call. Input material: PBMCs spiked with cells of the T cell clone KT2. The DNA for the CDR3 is TGTGCCAGCAGTGGACCCTTTCCCTACGAGCAGTACTTC. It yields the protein CASSGPFPYEQYF.